These 21 T cell receptor beta chains came from one sample sequenced in a study of T cell clonality in common variable immunodeficiency. Study results and limitations: Fewer deletions and N-nucleotide insertions were reportedly seen in common variable immunodeficiency TCR beta sequences.

Sequencing used immunoSEQ multiplex PCR; TCRdb keeps in-frame clones, though not all of them. Sampling found around 25,000 clones, none seen once. Their antigens remain unidentified. Material for sequencing was peripheral blood mononuclear cells. All receptors derive from a human donor with common variable immunodeficiency.

Of note for this clone: Coverage ceases 3 residues before the CDR3 finishes, and the germline J gene fills in the end. The chain recombines TRBV20-1 with TRBJ1-5; 7 nucleotides align to TRBD1. The ends lost 6 bases at V and 4 bases at J; junction bases unmatched: 12. CDR1 is DFQATT and CDR2 is SNEGSKA in the germline V gene (reference sequence). CDR3 length: 15 amino acids. Partial CDR3 DNA: TGCAGTGCCAAAAGTCAGGGGGTAGGAAATCAGCCC. Protein sequence: CSAKSQGVGNQP. The whole CDR3 sequence reads CSAKSQGVGNQPQHF.

With regard to this clone: The read halts 3 residues ahead of the CDR3 end, with the missing end drawn from the germline J gene. The chain employs TRBV6-2 or TRBV6-3 and TRBJ1-1; possible D gene TRBD1, 6 bases. The CDR3 is made up of 16 amino acids. From germline, CDR1 is MNHEY and CDR2 SVGEGT. Trimming took 6 bases from V and 1 from J, leaving 18 bases between them. The sequenced CDR3 bases are TGTGCCAGCAGCTCCTTCCGGGACACCACGAACACTGAA. This translates into CASSSFRDTTNTE. The full-length CDR3 reads as CASSSFRDTTNTEAFF.

This clone has only a few counts. The read ends 3 residues shy of where the CDR3 ends; the end is completed using the germline J gene. This chain uses TRBV6-1 with TRBJ1-1; tentative D call: TRBD1 (5 bases). Germline lookup yields CDR1 MNHNS and CDR2 SASEGT. V was trimmed by 1 base and J by 4 bases, leaving 10 bases between them. CDR3 length: 14 amino acids. The CDR3 bases that were read are TGTGCCAGCAGTGAAGTACGGGGGGGCACTGAA. Protein: CASSEVRGGTE. The full CDR3 sequence reads CASSEVRGGTEAFF.

This clone was seen ten or more times. The read is 3 residues too short to cover the CDR3 end, so that end is filled in from the germline J gene. The chain couples TRBV5-4 to TRBJ2-7; 12 nucleotides line up with TRBD2. Looked up from germline, CDR1 is SGHNT and CDR2 is YYREEE (reference sequence). The CDR3 has 15 amino acids. The trim removed 3 bases at V and 6 bases at J, leaving 7 bases unmatched. CDR3: CASSSRLAGVSEQYF. The DNA read from the CDR3 is TGTGCCAGCAGCTCTAGACTAGCGGGAGTATCCGAG.

This clone was recorded many times. The sequence runs out 3 residues before the end of the CDR3; the remainder is reconstructed from the germline J gene. The V and J genes are TRBV7-3 and TRBJ2-3, with D tentatively TRBD2 (6 bases). Looked up from germline, CDR1 is SGHTA and CDR2 is FQGTGA. The ends were cut back, 5 bases at V and 2 bases at J, with 11 bases in the middle. This CDR3 spans 14 amino acids. The covered CDR3 bases are TGTGCCAGCAGCCCAGGACTAACCACAGATACG. Protein product: CASSPGLTTDT. The entire CDR3 is CASSPGLTTDTQYF.

CDR3 bases read: TGCGCCAGCTATCCTTCCGGGACTACGAACACCGGGGAG. Encoded protein: CASYPSGTTNTGE. The whole CDR3 sequence reads CASYPSGTTNTGELFF. This chain joins TRBV10-2 and TRBJ2-2; 7 nucleotides line up with TRBD2. From the germline J gene comes the end of the CDR3, since the read stops 3 residues before it. The CDR3 consists of 16 residues. The V and J ends lost 8 bases and 0 bases, in that order; junction bases with no gene match: 9. Germline V gene data show CDR1 as WSHSY and CDR2 as SAAADI.

This clone showed up many times. The sequenced fragment ends 3 residues before the CDR3 boundary, so the rest is inferred from the germline J gene. This rearrangement joins TRBV11-3 to TRBJ2-2; no reliable D call. Germline values: CDR1 SGHNT, CDR2 YENEEA. This CDR3 has 13 residues. The V gene lost 2 bases and the J gene lost 6 bases, with 7 bases spanning the gap. CDR3 in amino acids: CASSLTQSGELFF. The part of the CDR3 DNA that was read is TGTGCCAGCAGCTTAACTCAATCCGGGGAG.

In this sample, this clone turned up many times. Read sequence stops 3 residues before the CDR3 end, and the germline J gene provides the missing end. The chain combines TRBV7-8 with TRBJ2-3; TRBD2 might be the D (6 bases). CDR1 is SGHVS and CDR2 is FQNEAQ in the germline V gene. CDR3 size: 16 residues. Trimming pared 1 base from V and 8 bases from J, leaving 19 bases between. The CDR3 spells CASSLGGLSLAGTQYF. The DNA read from the CDR3 is TGTGCCAGCAGCTTAGGGGGACTTTCTTTAGCCGGTACG.

This clone came up many times. The CDR3 is cut off 3 residues early in the read; its end comes from the germline J gene. The chain couples TRBV12-3 or TRBV12-4 to TRBJ2-3, with 8 bases lining up with TRBD2. This CDR3 has 14 residues. Trimming took 6 bases from V and 0 from J; bases not matched to a gene: 2. Here the CDR3 reads CASRRGGSTDTQYF. CDR3 bases read: TGTGCCAGCAGGCGCGGGGGGAGCACAGATACG.

The table lists this clone with many counts. Sequencing ends 3 residues short of the CDR3 end; the germline J gene provides the rest. The genes are TRBV28 and TRBJ1-2; 9 bases line up with TRBD1. This CDR3 has 14 amino acids. The germline V gene encodes CDR1 MDHEN and CDR2 SYDVKM. The part of the CDR3 DNA that was read is TGTGCCAGCAGTTTTTCGGGACAGGGAACAGGC. It codes for CASSFSGQGTG. Given in full, the CDR3 is CASSFSGQGTGYTF.

This clone occurred many times. The sequence runs out 3 residues before the end of the CDR3; the remainder is reconstructed from the germline J gene. The genes are TRBV11-2 and TRBJ2-3; D perhaps matches TRBD1 (5 bases). V gave up 1 base and J gave up 4 bases, with 12 bases separating them. The germline CDR1 and CDR2 sequences are SGHAT and FQNNGV. There are 15 residues in the CDR3. CDR3 protein: CASSLVSGPSDTQYF. CDR3 DNA (partial): TGTGCCAGCAGCTTAGTGTCAGGGCCATCAGATACG.

This clone was seen only a few times. The missing CDR3 end, 3 residues past where the read stops, is filled in from the germline J gene. The chain couples TRBV7-2 to TRBJ1-1; the D is unclear. V lost 0 bases and J 4 bases, leaving 12 bases between the germline ends. Germline V lookup: CDR1 SGHTA, CDR2 FQGNSA. The CDR3 extends over 15 amino acids. CDR3: CASSLATPVSTEAFF. CDR3 DNA (partial): TGTGCCAGCAGCTTAGCCACCCCGGTAAGCACTGAA.

This clone was seen ten or more times. Sequencing ends 3 residues short of the CDR3 end; the germline J gene provides the rest. The chain uses TRBV2 and TRBJ2-2; a possible D gene is TRBD2 (5 bases). There are 16 residues in the CDR3. The V and J ends lost 7 bases and 7 bases respectively, with 22 bases between them. Germline V CDR1 and CDR2: SNHLY, FYNNEI. This CDR3 reads CASIRGASSLGGELFF. The DNA read from the CDR3 is TGTGCCAGCATTCGTGGAGCTAGCAGCCTGGGCGGGGAG.

Turning to this clone: The CDR3 goes on 3 residues after the read ends, and that part is filled in from the germline J gene. The chain joins TRBV2 to TRBJ1-5; TRBD1 matches 12 bases. Trimming removed 6 bases from V and 2 bases from J; junction bases left unmatched: 5. In germline, CDR1 is SNHLY, CDR2 FYNNEI. The CDR3 sequence is 16 residues long. The DNA read from the CDR3 is TGTGCCAGCAGGGGGGGACAGGGGGCAGGCAATCAGCCC. Protein product: CASRGGQGAGNQP. The whole CDR3 reads CASRGGQGAGNQPQHF. Drawing the rest from reference TRBV2 and TRBJ1-5, the complete variable domain is EPEVTQTPSHQVTQMGQEVILRCVPISNHLYFYWYRQILGQKVEFLVSFYNNEISEKSEIFDDQFSVERPDGSNFTLKIRSTKLEDSAMYFCASRGGQGAGNQPQHFGDGTRLSIL.

Comments on this clone: The read falls 3 residues short of the CDR3 end, and the missing part is taken from the germline J gene. The V gene is TRBV18, the J gene TRBJ1-6; 8 positions match TRBD1. The CDR3 sequence is 15 residues long. The trim removed 6 bases at V and 9 bases at J, leaving 10 bases unmatched. Germline V lookup: CDR1 KGHSH, CDR2 LQKENI. The chain's CDR3 is CASSSTGVKSSPLHF. Partial CDR3 DNA: TGTGCCAGCTCCTCGACAGGGGTTAAAAGTTCACCC.

This clone has ten or more counts. Read data end 3 residues before the CDR3 end; the end is taken from the germline J gene. The rearrangement joins TRBV7-2 to TRBJ2-3; a weak D match, TRBD1 (5 bases). V gave up 5 bases and J gave up 0 bases, with 9 bases separating them. Germline lookup yields CDR1 SGHTA and CDR2 FQGNSA. The CDR3 contains 14 residues. The DNA read from the CDR3 is TGTGCCAGCAGCCGGACAACTAGCACAGATACG. Residues: CASSRTTSTDT. The entire CDR3 reads CASSRTTSTDTQYF.

For this clone: The sequence runs out 3 residues before the end of the CDR3; the remainder is reconstructed from the germline J gene. V and J are TRBV18 and TRBJ2-7; weak D call: TRBD1 (5 bases). Germline lookup yields CDR1 KGHSH and CDR2 LQKENI. Trimming took off 11 bases at V and 4 bases at J, with 18 bases between the two ends. The CDR3 runs to 13 residues. The CDR3 reads CAFTPNGAYEQYF. The DNA read from the CDR3 is TGTGCCTTCACGCCAAATGGGGCATACGAG.

In its sample, this clone was seen many times. CDR3 DNA, as far as it was read: TGTGCCAGCAGCCCCCAGGGGGAGGGCTACGAG. Translated: CASSPQGEGYE. The entire CDR3 protein reads CASSPQGEGYEQYF. The chain has TRBV2 and TRBJ2-7; D possibly matches TRBD1 or TRBD2 (7 bases each). The CDR3 is cut off 3 residues early in the read; its end comes from the germline J gene. The V end was cut by 6 bases, the J end by 3 bases, with 15 bases between. Germline V CDR1 and CDR2: SNHLY, FYNNEI. This CDR3 has 14 residues.

The table lists this clone with many counts. From the germline J gene comes the end of the CDR3, since the read stops 3 residues before it. The chain joins TRBV6-4 to TRBJ2-7, with 10 bases identical to TRBD2. This CDR3 contains 17 residues. Germline loops: CDR1 MRHNA, CDR2 SNTAGT. V lost 2 bases and J lost 4; bases outside the gene matches: 11. The CDR3 bases that were read are TGTGCCAGCAGTGACGGATACGGGACTAGCGACGGTTACGAG. Protein product: CASSDGYGTSDGYE. The whole CDR3 is CASSDGYGTSDGYEQYF.

This clone was observed a few times. This CDR3 reads CASSMYREVRNQPQHF. The sequenced CDR3 bases are TGTGCCAGTAGTATGTACAGGGAGGTACGAAATCAGCCC. The V and J genes are TRBV19 and TRBJ1-5, with a tentative D call TRBD1 (6 bases). The read falls 3 residues short of the CDR3 end, and the missing part is taken from the germline J gene. The ends were cut back, 3 bases at V and 4 bases at J, with 16 bases in the middle. The germline V gene has CDR1 LNHDA and CDR2 SQIVND (reference sequence). The CDR3 has 16 amino acids.

Ten or more counts support this clone. Read coverage stops 3 residues before the CDR3 terminus; the germline J gene supplies the remainder. The chain joins TRBV6-2 or TRBV6-3 to TRBJ1-5; maybe TRBD1 (6 bases). The CDR3 has 14 amino acids. CDR1 is MNHEY, CDR2 SVGEGT, per germline. The ends were cut back, 7 bases at V and 7 bases at J, with 17 bases in the middle. This CDR3 reads CASTTRQEVQPQHF. CDR3 DNA (partial): TGTGCCAGCACGACCCGACAGGAAGTCCAGCCC.